The 3 T cell receptor beta chains below come from one sample, sequenced in a study of blood T cell repertoires in COVID-19. Profiled with immunoSEQ multiplex PCR; TCRdb holds only in-frame clones, not every one. The sample consists of about 81,000 clones, under 90% of them appearing once. The sample taken for sequencing was peripheral blood. The receptors here all came from a woman between 65 and 79 years old with acute or convalescent COVID-19.

This chain joins TRBV4-3 and TRBJ2-1, with 9 nucleotides matching TRBD2. Germline V gene data show CDR1 as LGHNA and CDR2 as YSLEER. This CDR3 has 17 residues. The V segment lost 0 bases and the J segment 0 bases; nucleotides outside the gene matches: 3. The CDR3 bases are TGCGCCAGCAGCCAAGATAGAGCGGGAGGCTCCTACAATGAGCAGTTCTTC. Protein: CASSQDRAGGSYNEQFF.

The V call is TRBV5-1, the J call TRBJ1-1; D not certain. V was cut by 2 bases and J by 3 bases, with 8 bases left in between. From germline, CDR1 is SGHRS and CDR2 YFSETQ. The CDR3 is 13 amino acids. The CDR3 region is CASSFTDDTEAFF. The CDR3 bases are TGCGCCAGCAGCTTCACAGATGACACTGAAGCTTTCTTT.

The rearrangement uses TRBV24-1 and TRBJ2-1; D possibly corresponds to TRBD2 (5 bases). The CDR3 sequence is 15 residues long. Trimming removed 2 bases at V and 6 bases at J, with 13 bases between. Germline CDR1 reads KGHDR; CDR2 reads SFDVKD. The CDR3 spells CATSDWGEGPNEQFF. CDR3 nucleotides: TGTGCCACCAGTGATTGGGGAGAGGGTCCCAATGAGCAGTTCTTC.